This TCR beta chain was documented in a study of blood T cells in healthy people across ages. General study findings and limits: Donor CMV status was unknown, possibly confounding expanded clonotype changes.

Through a sample-barcoded 5' primer and a J-beta primer mix, a second PCR was run for about 7 to 12 cycles. Via MiXCR, TCRdb re-called the 5' RACE reads, giving one row per CDR3 protein. The sample yields about 930,000 distinct CDR3 sequences, almost 30% seen once. This clonotype was picked up a small number of times. The antigen is not known. Germline CDR1 LGHDT, CDR2 YNNKEL (reference sequence). The CDR3 consists of 12 residues. Trimming took off 0 bases at V and 8 bases at J, with 7 bases between the two ends. The same data also went into a second study, on T cells of mothers and their children. Per that study: Addition of sample barcodes and 2-4 random nucleotides occurred through the M1S primer of the second PCR. Every mother supplied over 8 million TCR beta CDR3 reads and every child several million.

The source of this sequence is a woman in her forties in good health. Sequences were obtained from blood. The genes are TRBV3-1 and TRBJ1-2; unclear D gene. The CDR3 DNA follows: TGTGCCAGCAGCCAAGAAGGGCGGGGCTACACCTTC. Its protein product is CASSQEGRGYTF.